Shown below are 24 T cell receptor beta chains from a single sample sequenced in a study of response to subunit inactivated influenza vaccine. TCRdb reanalysed the RT-PCR reads using MiXCR and keeps one entry per CDR3 protein. The sample gives approximately 250,000 distinct CDR3 sequences, 12% of which show up once; 7.8% is in the top ten. The sample consisted of non-naive T cells sorted from PBMCs, taken approximately 15 days before vaccination. The source is a man aged 50 to 60 who received an inactivated influenza vaccine.

This rearrangement joins TRBV6-5 to TRBJ2-1; 7 bases are a match to TRBD2. The CDR3 has 17 amino acids. V lost 2 bases, J lost 3 bases, and 10 bases stayed unmatched. The V gene's germline CDR1 is MNHEY and CDR2 SVGAGI. The CDR3 is CASSYDPSGSRYNEQFF. DNA for the CDR3: TGTGCCAGCAGTTACGATCCTAGCGGTAGTCGCTACAATGAGCAGTTCTTC.

Many counts were recorded for this clonotype. The V and J genes are TRBV3-1 and TRBJ2-7; 7 nucleotides agree with TRBD2. The CDR3 contains 14 residues. The junction had 3 bases not matched to a gene; V was cut back by 1 base and J by 3 bases. CDR1 is LGHDT, CDR2 YNNKEL, per germline (reference sequence). CDR3 bases: TGTGCCAGCAGCCAAGCTTCGGGGGGCTACGAGCAGTACTTC. Protein: CASSQASGGYEQYF.

This clonotype was picked up a small number of times. The chain joins TRBV10-3 to TRBJ2-1; 8 positions agree with TRBD2. This CDR3 is built from 16 residues. J lost 5 bases, V lost 3 bases, and 9 bases had no gene match. The V gene's germline CDR1 is ENHRY and CDR2 SYGVKD. CDR3 DNA sequence: TGTGCCATCAGTGACAGGACTAGCATAGTTCACAATGAGCAGTTCTTC. Translation: CAISDRTSIVHNEQFF.

The V call is TRBV29-1, the J call TRBJ1-6; D is possibly TRBD1 (6 bases). CDR1 is SQVTM and CDR2 is ANQGSEA in the germline V gene. This CDR3 is built from 13 residues. Trimming took off 3 bases at V and 9 bases at J, with 12 bases between the two ends. CDR3 in amino acids: CSVDTGPGSPLHF. The CDR3 DNA follows: TGCAGCGTTGATACAGGGCCGGGTTCACCCCTCCACTTT. Full variable domain (rest looked up from reference TRBV29-1 and TRBJ1-6): SAVISQKPSRDICQRGTSLTIQCQVDSQVTMMFWYRQQPGQSLTLIATANQGSEATYESGFVIDKFPISRPNLTFSTLTVSNMSPEDSSIYLCSVDTGPGSPLHFGNGTRLTVT.

This clonotype turned up a few times. The chain uses TRBV20-1 and TRBJ2-1, with 8 bases aligning to TRBD2. V lost 1 base to trimming and J lost 6 bases; unmatched junction nucleotides: 8. CDR3 length equals 15 residues. CDR1 is DFQATT and CDR2 is SNEGSKA in the germline V gene (reference sequence). The CDR3 DNA reads TGCAGTGCTAGAGGTCCGGGACTAGGGGTCAATGAGCAGTTCTTC. Translation gives CSARGPGLGVNEQFF.

The chain is built from TRBV28 and TRBJ1-3; 8 bases line up with TRBD1. The length of the CDR3 is 17 residues. From germline, CDR1 is MDHEN and CDR2 SYDVKM. With V trimmed by 6 bases and J by 0 bases, 10 bases remained unmatched. In DNA, the CDR3 is TGTGCCAGCAGCTCACTCAGGGGGCCTCTCTCTGGAAACACCATATATTTT. It specifies CASSSLRGPLSGNTIYF.

About this clonotype: At one boundary the junction diverges from the germline segment, which might be a read error. The DNA of the CDR3 is TGCAGTGCTAGGACCCCAGGCAGGGGGGCGGGGCAGCCCAAGCATTTT. Protein sequence: CSARTPGRGAGQPKHF. The J gene is TRBJ1-5, the V gene TRBV20-1; TRBD1 matches at 7 bases. The germline V gene has CDR1 DFQATT and CDR2 SNEGSKA (reference sequence). There are 16 residues in the CDR3.

This clonotype was seen only a few times. The V and J genes are TRBV29-1 and TRBJ2-3, with 9 bases matching TRBD2. Germline V gives CDR1 SQVTM, CDR2 ANQGSEA. V dropped 6 bases and J dropped 1; count of bases not matched to a gene: 8. The CDR3 covers 15 residues. The CDR3 nucleotides are TGCAGCGTGGGTAGCGGGGGTGTAGGCACAGATACGCAGTATTTT. The encoded protein is CSVGSGGVGTDTQYF.

This clonotype was counted many times. This chain links TRBV28 with TRBJ2-3; no clear D. The CDR3 is 17 residues long. Deletions cut 8 bases from V and 1 base from J, with 22 bases between. The germline CDR1 and CDR2 sequences are MDHEN and SYDVKM. The CDR3 DNA reads as TGTGCCAGCCGCCGGCGGCGGTTGGTTATTGGCACAGATACGCAGTATTTT. It specifies CASRRRRLVIGTDTQYF. The entire variable domain, with the rest obtained from reference TRBV28 and TRBJ2-3, is as follows: DVKVTQSSRYLVKRTGEKVFLECVQDMDHENMFWYRQDPGLGLRLIYFSYDVKMKEKGDIPEGYSVSREKKERFSLILESASTNQTSMYLCASRRRRLVIGTDTQYFGPGTRLTVL.

This clonotype was seen a few times. The CDR3 spells CASRGSREQFF. The CDR3 nucleotides are TGTGCCAGCAGGGGGAGTCGTGAGCAGTTCTTC. The chain combines TRBV2 with TRBJ2-1; a weak D match, TRBD2 (5 bases). Per the germline V gene, CDR1 is SNHLY and CDR2 is FYNNEI. This CDR3 is 11 amino acids long. V was cut by 6 bases and J by 9 bases, with 9 bases left in between.

The chain links TRBV7-2 to TRBJ2-7, with 11 bases aligning to TRBD2. The germline V gene encodes CDR1 SGHTA and CDR2 FQGNSA. V trimming: 5 bases; J trimming: 5 bases; junction bases outside the gene matches: 8. This CDR3 has 15 residues. The CDR3 loop reads CASSPRLTSGNEQYF. Written as DNA, the CDR3 is TGTGCCAGCAGCCCCCGTCTGACTAGCGGGAACGAGCAGTACTTC.

Within the sample, this clonotype is large. V gene TRBV29-1 combines with J gene TRBJ1-2; tentatively, D is TRBD1 (5 bases). The germline V gene has CDR1 SQVTM and CDR2 ANQGSEA. CDR3 size: 11 residues. V shed 7 bases and J shed 4 bases, with 10 bases lying between them. The DNA for the CDR3 is TGCAGCGGAGAAGGGACCTATGGCTACACCTTC. Its translation is CSGEGTYGYTF. The full variable domain, its missing parts supplied by reference TRBV29-1 and TRBJ1-2, is SAVISQKPSRDICQRGTSLTIQCQVDSQVTMMFWYRQQPGQSLTLIATANQGSEATYESGFVIDKFPISRPNLTFSTLTVSNMSPEDSSIYLCSGEGTYGYTFGSGTRLTVV.

This clonotype came up a few times. This chain uses TRBV4-1 with TRBJ1-1; D possibly corresponds to TRBD1 (5 bases). In germline, CDR1 is MGHRA, CDR2 YSYEKL. The V and J ends lost 4 bases and 1 base respectively, with 19 bases between them. This CDR3 region has 17 residues. The CDR3 region is CASSPMGGRGRNTEAFF. The DNA of the CDR3 is TGCGCCAGCAGCCCCATGGGAGGTAGGGGCAGGAACACTGAAGCTTTCTTT.

This clonotype has a handful of counts. This sequence joins TRBV11-2 and TRBJ1-4; D unresolved. The V gene's germline CDR1 is SGHAT and CDR2 FQNNGV. Trimming took 1 base from V and 5 from J, leaving 11 bases between them. The CDR3 has 15 residues. Here the CDR3 reads CASSLVGRINEKLFF. The CDR3 DNA reads TGTGCCAGCAGCTTAGTCGGTAGGATCAATGAAAAACTGTTTTTT.

J is TRBJ2-1 and V is TRBV28; D not certain. The V gene's germline CDR1 is MDHEN and CDR2 SYDVKM. The CDR3 runs to 12 residues. The V gene lost 3 bases and the J gene lost 8 bases, with 8 bases spanning the gap. For the CDR3, the DNA is TGTGCCAGCAGTTTCCTCAGCGATGAGCAGTTCTTC. It yields the protein CASSFLSDEQFF.

The sample holds one count of this clonotype. The V call is TRBV7-8, the J call TRBJ2-1; the match to TRBD2 covers 8 bases. J lost 4 bases, V lost 3 bases, and 8 bases had no gene match. The CDR3 loop spans 16 amino acids. Per the germline V gene, CDR1 is SGHVS and CDR2 is FQNEAQ. As DNA, the CDR3 is TGTGCCAGCAGCTTGCTAGTAGCGGGGCGATACAATGAGCAGTTCTTC. This gives the protein CASSLLVAGRYNEQFF.

This clonotype was detected many times. This sequence joins TRBV11-2 and TRBJ2-1, with unresolved D. This CDR3 spans 14 amino acids. Germline lookup yields CDR1 SGHAT and CDR2 FQNNGV. The V and J ends lost 4 bases and 6 bases respectively, with 13 bases between them. CDR3 nucleotide sequence: TGTGCCAGCAGCTACCCCTGGACGGCCAATGAGCAGTTCTTC. Translated: CASSYPWTANEQFF.

This clonotype was observed many times. The rearrangement uses TRBV6-1 and TRBJ2-2, with D possibly matching TRBD2 (6 bases). Trimming cost V 6 bases and J 2 bases, with 13 bases left between them. This CDR3 comprises 15 residues. CDR1 is MNHNS and CDR2 is SASEGT in the germline V gene. The chain's CDR3 is CASSAPGVNTGELFF. As DNA, the CDR3 is TGTGCCAGCAGCGCACCGGGGGTAAACACCGGGGAGCTGTTTTTT.

The table lists this clonotype with a few counts. The chain carries TRBV28 and TRBJ2-7, with 9 bases aligning to TRBD1. Germline trimming cut 3 bases from V and 2 bases from J; bases unmatched to any gene: 11. CDR3 size: 17 residues. Per the germline V gene, CDR1 is MDHEN and CDR2 is SYDVKM. In DNA form, the CDR3 reads TGTGCCAGCAGTTTCCAAAAACAGGGGGCGTTAGCCTACGAGCAGTACTTC. Its protein is CASSFQKQGALAYEQYF.

Ten or more counts support this clonotype. This chain joins TRBV19 and TRBJ2-1; 7 nucleotides line up with TRBD2. The germline V gene has CDR1 LNHDA and CDR2 SQIVND (reference sequence). J lost 6 bases, V lost 5 bases, and 13 bases had no gene match. This CDR3 region has 16 residues. In DNA form, the CDR3 reads TGTGCCAGTAGTTCTAGCCAGGGAGGGCGGATCAATGAGCAGTTCTTC. As protein: CASSSSQGGRINEQFF.

This clonotype was seen repeatedly, ten times or more. The rearrangement uses TRBV2 and TRBJ1-1; 8 bases map to TRBD1. Germline CDR1 is SNHLY and CDR2 is FYNNEI. CDR3 length: 13 residues. Trimming took 6 bases from V and 7 from J; bases not matched to a gene: 7. CDR3: CASRARQGNEAFF. Here the CDR3 DNA reads TGTGCCAGCAGAGCTAGACAGGGGAATGAAGCTTTCTTT. Full variable domain (missing parts from reference TRBV2 and TRBJ1-1): EPEVTQTPSHQVTQMGQEVILRCVPISNHLYFYWYRQILGQKVEFLVSFYNNEISEKSEIFDDQFSVERPDGSNFTLKIRSTKLEDSAMYFCASRARQGNEAFFGQGTRLTVV.

The V call is TRBV28, the J call TRBJ2-1; D might be TRBD2 (6 bases). The germline V and J ends were trimmed by 5 bases and 8 bases, with 19 bases remaining between them. Germline CDR1 reads MDHEN; CDR2 reads SYDVKM. This CDR3 region has 15 residues. The CDR3 is CASSPSSAGKDEQFF. The CDR3 DNA reads as TGTGCCAGCAGTCCCTCTAGCGCGGGTAAGGATGAGCAGTTCTTC.

The chain uses TRBV7-2 and TRBJ1-4, with no clear D. The CDR3 contains 15 residues. Trimming pared 4 bases from V and 3 bases from J, leaving 12 bases between. Germline CDR1 SGHTA, CDR2 FQGNSA. CDR3 in amino acids: CASSSRVGANEKLFF. In DNA form, the CDR3 reads TGTGCCAGCAGCTCAAGGGTCGGAGCTAATGAAAAACTGTTTTTT.

This clonotype has just a few counts. The chain uses TRBV6-1 and TRBJ1-2, with 8 nucleotides matching TRBD1. The ends lost 2 bases at V and 2 bases at J; junction bases unmatched: 13. The CDR3 has 18 residues. Germline V gene sequence: CDR1 MNHNS, CDR2 SASEGT. The CDR3 protein is CASSEKNFSGGRNYGYTF. The CDR3 DNA reads as TGTGCCAGCAGTGAAAAGAATTTTTCAGGGGGCAGAAACTATGGCTACACCTTC.